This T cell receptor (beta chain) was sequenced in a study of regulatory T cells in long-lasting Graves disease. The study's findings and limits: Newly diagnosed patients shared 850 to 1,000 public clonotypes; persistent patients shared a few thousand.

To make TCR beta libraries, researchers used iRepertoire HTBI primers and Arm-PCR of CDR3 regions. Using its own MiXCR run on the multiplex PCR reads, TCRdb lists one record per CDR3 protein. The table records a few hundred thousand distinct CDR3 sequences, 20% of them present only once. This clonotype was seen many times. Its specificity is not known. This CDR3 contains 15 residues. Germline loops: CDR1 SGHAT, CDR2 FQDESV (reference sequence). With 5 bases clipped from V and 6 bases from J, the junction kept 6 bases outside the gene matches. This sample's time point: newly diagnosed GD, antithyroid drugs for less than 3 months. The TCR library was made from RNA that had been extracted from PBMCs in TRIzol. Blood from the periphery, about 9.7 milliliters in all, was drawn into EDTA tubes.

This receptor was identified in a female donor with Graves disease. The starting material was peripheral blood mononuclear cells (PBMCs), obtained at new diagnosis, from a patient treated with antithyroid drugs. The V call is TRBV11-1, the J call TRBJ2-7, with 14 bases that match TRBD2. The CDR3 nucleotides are TGTGCCAGCAGCCTTGGGACTAGCGGGAGCCTCGAGCAGTACTTC. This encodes CASSLGTSGSLEQYF.